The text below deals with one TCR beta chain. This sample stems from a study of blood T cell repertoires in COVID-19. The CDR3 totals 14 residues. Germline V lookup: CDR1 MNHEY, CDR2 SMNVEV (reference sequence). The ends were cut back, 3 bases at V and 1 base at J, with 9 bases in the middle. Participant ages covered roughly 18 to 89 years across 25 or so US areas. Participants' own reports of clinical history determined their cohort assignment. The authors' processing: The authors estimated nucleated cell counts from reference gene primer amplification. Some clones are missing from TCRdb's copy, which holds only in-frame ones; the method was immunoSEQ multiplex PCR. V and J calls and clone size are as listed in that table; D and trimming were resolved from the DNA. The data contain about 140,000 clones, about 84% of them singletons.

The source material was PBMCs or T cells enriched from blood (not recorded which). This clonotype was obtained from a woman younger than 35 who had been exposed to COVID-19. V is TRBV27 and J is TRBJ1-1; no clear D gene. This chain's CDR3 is CASSFNEGNTEAFF. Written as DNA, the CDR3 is TGTGCCAGCAGTTTTAACGAGGGGAACACTGAAGCTTTCTTT.